Each of the 25 T cell receptor beta chains below was sequenced from the same sample in a study of T cell responses to AZD1222 COVID-19 vaccine. Profiling relied on immunoSEQ multiplex PCR, and the TCRdb table lists in-frame clones only, not all of them. The sample has 150,000 or so clones; approximately 89% are singletons. The sequences come from peripheral blood, collected on day 0 of AZD1222 vaccination. These TCRs come from an adult in good health.

This clone was found a few times. The genes are TRBV5-6 and TRBJ1-3; D uncertain. V lost 6 bases and J lost 8, with 12 bases in between. The CDR3 extends over 12 amino acids. Germline loops: CDR1 SGHDT, CDR2 YYEEEE. The CDR3 coding sequence is TGTGCCAGCACCTCAGTCTGGGACACCATATATTTT. Translating gives CASTSVWDTIYF.

The chain uses TRBV5-3 and TRBJ2-7; no firm D call. TRBV5-3 belongs to the ORF category, with a function that is uncertain. CDR3 length: 14 amino acids. V lost 4 bases and J lost 5, with 16 bases in between. DNA of the CDR3: TGTGCCAGAAGCCGGCCGAAGAAGTCACACGAGCAGTACTTC. This translates into CARSRPKKSHEQYF.

The chain carries TRBV7-3 and TRBJ2-1; D possibly uses TRBD1 or TRBD2 (5 bases each). Germline V gene sequence: CDR1 SGHTA, CDR2 FQGTGA. V lost 3 bases and J lost 9, with 12 bases in between. The CDR3 is 13 residues long. CDR3 protein: CASSLGPTIEQFF. Written as DNA, the CDR3 is TGTGCCAGCAGCTTGGGACCTACAATTGAGCAGTTCTTC.

The chain carries TRBV19 and TRBJ1-5; 9 bases agree with TRBD1. This CDR3 comprises 19 residues. CDR1 is LNHDA, CDR2 SQIVND, per germline (reference sequence). V lost 2 bases to trimming and J lost 4 bases; unmatched junction nucleotides: 15. The CDR3 DNA reads TGTGCCAGTAGTATATACCGGGGGACAGGGCTACGATCTAATCAGCCCCAGCATTTT. This sequence encodes CASSIYRGTGLRSNQPQHF.

The gene calls are TRBV5-8 and TRBJ1-2; D uncertain. The CDR3 is 13 amino acids. The ends were cut back, 1 base at V and 8 bases at J, with 12 bases in the middle. Germline V gene sequence: CDR1 SGHTS, CDR2 YDEGEE. This CDR3 is CASSLRLGEGYTF. The CDR3 DNA is TGTGCCAGCAGCTTGCGTCTGGGCGAAGGCTACACCTTC.

The chain carries TRBV5-1 and TRBJ1-4; D gene ambiguous. With 0 bases removed from V and 7 bases from J, the gap between germline ends came to 19 bases. This CDR3 region has 17 residues. Germline V CDR1 and CDR2: SGHRS, YFSETQ. The CDR3 spells CASSLVGMKLQTEKLFF. The DNA for the CDR3 is TGCGCCAGCAGCTTGGTCGGGATGAAACTTCAAACTGAAAAACTGTTTTTT.

The gene calls are TRBV4-3 and TRBJ2-3; D uncertain. The CDR3 runs to 13 residues. The germline gives CDR1 LGHNA, CDR2 YSLEER. V lost 1 base and J lost 4, with 6 bases in between. The CDR3 nucleotides are TGCGCCAGCAGCCAAGGAGTCCCAGATACGCAGTATTTT. This gives the protein CASSQGVPDTQYF.

The CDR3 DNA reads TGTGCCAGCAGCTTAACTCTGAACACTGAAGCTTTCTTT. It yields the protein CASSLTLNTEAFF. The J gene is TRBJ1-1, the V gene TRBV7-3; no clear D. Germline CDR1 and CDR2: SGHTA and FQGTGA. The V end lost 0 bases, the J end lost 0 bases, and 2 bases lay between the germline ends. There are 13 residues in the CDR3.

This chain uses TRBV19 with TRBJ2-7, with TRBD1 as a possible D gene (5 bases). This CDR3 has 14 amino acids. The germline V gene encodes CDR1 LNHDA and CDR2 SQIVND (reference sequence). Trimming cost V 7 bases and J 3 bases, with 16 bases left between them. CDR3 coding DNA: TGTGCCAGTACTTCGACAGCCTTTGGCTACGAGCAGTACTTC. Translating gives CASTSTAFGYEQYF.

The rearrangement links TRBV28 to TRBJ2-5; D is possibly TRBD1 (6 bases). The V end lost 6 bases, the J end lost 2 bases, and 16 bases lay between the germline ends. CDR3 length: 15 residues. Germline-derived CDR1 and CDR2 are MDHEN and SYDVKM. CDR3: CASSPPPDRQETQYF. The CDR3 bases are TGTGCCAGCAGCCCTCCCCCCGACAGGCAAGAGACCCAGTACTTC.

This rearrangement joins TRBV5-8 to TRBJ1-2; D may be TRBD1 (5 bases). The length of the CDR3 is 13 residues. The V and J ends lost 3 bases and 6 bases respectively, with 12 bases between them. CDR1 and CDR2 from the germline V gene are SGHTS and YDEGEE. The CDR3, as DNA: TGTGCCAGCAGCTCGGTGGCGGGGGATGGCTACACCTTC. It is translated as CASSSVAGDGYTF. The full variable domain, in which reference TRBV5-8 and TRBJ1-2 provide the parts outside the CDR3, is EAGVTQSPTHLIKTRGQQATLRCSPISGHTSVYWYQQALGLGLQFLLWYDEGEERNRGNFPPRFSGRQFPNYSSELNVNALELEDSALYLCASSSVAGDGYTFGSGTRLTVV.

The rearrangement joins TRBV30 to TRBJ2-4, with 7 nucleotides matching TRBD1. J lost 0 bases, V lost 0 bases, and 5 bases had no gene match. The CDR3 runs to 16 residues. Germline CDR1 is GTSNPN and CDR2 is SVGIG (reference sequence). CDR3 residues: CAWSVGTALAKNIQYF. The CDR3, as DNA: TGTGCCTGGAGTGTTGGGACAGCACTAGCCAAAAACATTCAGTACTTC.

The chain couples TRBV28 to TRBJ1-1; TRBD1 is a possible D gene (5 bases). Trimming stripped 4 bases from V and 5 bases from J, with 11 bases between. From germline, CDR1 is MDHEN and CDR2 SYDVKM. The CDR3 extends over 13 amino acids. CDR3 DNA sequence: TGTGCCAGCAGTTCCGGACAAGCGACTGAAGCTTTCTTT. This encodes CASSSGQATEAFF.

The chain joins TRBV7-2 to TRBJ2-4, with D tentatively TRBD1 (5 bases). Deletions cut 5 bases from V and 6 bases from J, with 8 bases between. The CDR3 spans 12 residues. Germline CDR1 is SGHTA and CDR2 is FQGNSA. The CDR3 spells CASSRDRNIQYF. CDR3 sequence (DNA): TGTGCCAGCAGCAGAGACAGAAACATTCAGTACTTC. The whole variable domain, remainder taken from reference TRBV7-2 and TRBJ2-4, is GAGVSQSPSNKVTEKGKDVELRCDPISGHTALYWYRQSLGQGLEFLIYFQGNSAPDKSGLPSDRFSAERTGGSVSTLTIQRTQQEDSAVYLCASSRDRNIQYFGAGTRLSVL.

The chain couples TRBV7-9 to TRBJ1-2; weak D call: TRBD1 (5 bases). Germline CDR1 is SEHNR and CDR2 is FQNEAQ (reference sequence). The CDR3 covers 15 residues. The V end was cut by 0 bases, the J end by 6 bases, with 14 bases between. CDR3: CASSLAGRELHGYTF. The CDR3 DNA reads as TGTGCCAGCAGCTTAGCAGGCAGGGAGCTACATGGCTACACCTTC. Based on the CDR3 plus reference TRBV7-9 and TRBJ1-2, the full variable domain is DTGVSQNPRHKITKRGQNVTFRCDPISEHNRLYWYRQTLGQGPEFLTYFQNEAQLEKSRLLSDRFSAERPKGSFSTLEIQRTEQGDSAMYLCASSLAGRELHGYTFGSGTRLTVV.

In this sample, this clone turned up once. The chain has TRBV7-2 and TRBJ1-1; maybe TRBD1 (5 bases). The V end was cut by 1 base, the J end by 1 base, with 10 bases between. The CDR3 length is 15 residues. Germline V gives CDR1 SGHTA, CDR2 FQGNSA. The CDR3 nucleotides read TGTGCCAGCAGCTTAGGGGGGATGAGGAACACTGAAGCTTTCTTT. It yields the protein CASSLGGMRNTEAFF.

The V call is TRBV5-1, the J call TRBJ1-6, with D hard to call. In germline, CDR1 is SGHRS, CDR2 YFSETQ. The CDR3 totals 12 residues. Trimming took 5 bases from V and 8 from J, leaving 8 bases between them. CDR3 in amino acids: CASRATDSPLHF. The CDR3 region has the DNA TGCGCCAGCAGGGCGACGGATTCACCCCTCCACTTT.

This clone was observed a handful of times. The chain employs TRBV3-1 (or the pseudogene TRBV3-2) and TRBJ2-3; 11 positions match TRBD2. Trimming removed 1 base from V and 3 bases from J; junction bases left unmatched: 9. The CDR3 extends over 18 amino acids. Germline lookup yields CDR1 LGHDT and CDR2 YNNKEL (reference sequence). CDR3 loop: CASSQGRASGGHTDTQYF. The DNA for the CDR3 is TGTGCCAGCAGCCAAGGACGGGCTAGCGGGGGGCATACAGATACGCAGTATTTT.

The chain employs TRBV12-3 or TRBV12-4 and TRBJ1-1; D is ambiguous. V shed 1 base and J shed 10 bases, with 13 bases lying between them. The CDR3 loop spans 13 amino acids. CDR3 residues: CASSLGAKEAAFF. The CDR3, as DNA: TGTGCCAGCAGTTTAGGGGCGAAAGAAGCAGCTTTCTTT.

The CDR3 DNA reads as TGTGCCAGCTCACTCGCGGGGCGTACCAATCAGCCCCAGCATTTT. This encodes CASSLAGRTNQPQHF. The genes are TRBV18 and TRBJ1-5; the D gene is possibly TRBD1 (5 bases). The V and J ends lost 4 bases and 3 bases respectively, with 13 bases between them. The germline V gene encodes CDR1 KGHSH and CDR2 LQKENI. The CDR3 is 15 amino acids.

The chain links TRBV5-5 to TRBJ2-3; tentatively, D is TRBD1 or TRBD2 (7 bases each). V was pared by 4 bases and J by 0 bases, with 15 bases between. The CDR3 length is 16 residues. CDR1 and CDR2 (germline): SGHKS, YYEKEE (reference sequence). CDR3 coding DNA: TGTGCCAGCAGCCTGAGACAGGGAGGGAGCACAGATACGCAGTATTTT. Amino acid sequence: CASSLRQGGSTDTQYF. Full variable domain (remainder filled in from reference TRBV5-5 and TRBJ2-3): DAGVTQSPTHLIKTRGQQVTLRCSPISGHKSVSWYQQVLGQGPQFIFQYYEKEERGRGNFPDRFSARQFPNYSSELNVNALLLGDSALYLCASSLRQGGSTDTQYFGPGTRLTVL.

This clone is a singleton in its sample. The rearrangement uses TRBV27 and TRBJ2-3; D may be TRBD1 or TRBD2 (5 bases each). Germline V gene lookup returns CDR1 MNHEY and CDR2 SMNVEV (reference sequence). Trimming shortened V by 6 bases and J by 0 bases, and 10 bases separated the two germline ends. The CDR3 totals 14 residues. The CDR3, as DNA: TGTGCCAGCAGGGGACGGCCTAGCACAGATACGCAGTATTTT. This translates into CASRGRPSTDTQYF.

This chain links TRBV7-2 with TRBJ1-1, with D maybe TRBD1 (6 bases). The CDR3 spans 16 residues. V gave up 3 bases and J gave up 4 bases, with 18 bases separating them. Germline V gives CDR1 SGHTA, CDR2 FQGNSA. The CDR3 region is CASSLGVVGASTEAFF. CDR3 sequence (DNA): TGTGCCAGCAGCTTGGGGGTGGTGGGGGCTAGCACTGAAGCTTTCTTT.

In this sample, this clone turned up a few times. V is TRBV7-9 and J is TRBJ1-5; D is uncertain. The CDR3 spans 13 residues. V shed 2 bases and J shed 8 bases, with 10 bases lying between them. Germline values: CDR1 SEHNR, CDR2 FQNEAQ (reference sequence). CDR3 sequence reads: CASSLSVSEPQHF. The CDR3 DNA follows: TGTGCCAGCAGCTTATCAGTCAGTGAGCCCCAGCATTTT.

In this sample, this clone turned up many times. V and J are TRBV11-2 and TRBJ2-1, with D perhaps given as TRBD1 or TRBD2 (5 bases each). Germline V lookup: CDR1 SGHAT, CDR2 FQNNGV. The CDR3 contains 17 residues. With 0 bases removed from V and 4 bases from J, the gap between germline ends came to 16 bases. The CDR3 DNA sequence: TGTGCCAGCAGCTTAGATCTCGGGCTAGCAGGGTACAATGAGCAGTTCTTC. It yields the protein CASSLDLGLAGYNEQFF.